A selection of T cell receptor beta chains follows, all from one sample in a study of CD8 T cells in Susac syndrome. From the immunoSEQ multiplex PCR reads, TCRdb called clonotypes with MiXCR, one entry per CDR3 protein. The sample includes about 150,000 distinct CDR3 sequences, almost 96% of them seen just once. The sequenced sample consisted of CD4+ T cells from PBMCs. The receptors stem from a human donor with Susac syndrome. The CDR3 runs from the conserved cysteine through the conserved F or W. D genes are given only for firm matches. Some rows have no size entry. The others give once, few or many, or a class for an expanded clone.

j_call,v_call,clone_size,d_call,cdr3_aa,cdr3_nt
TRBJ2-5,TRBV3-1,-,-,CASSADSGTQYF,TGTGCCAGCAGCGCGGACAGTGGGACCCAGTACTTC
TRBJ1-2,TRBV24-1,-,-,CATSDEGPFPSGYTF,TGTGCCACCAGTGATGAGGGTCCTTTCCCGTCCGGCTACACCTTC
TRBJ2-1,TRBV3-1,-,-,CASSRRDGSGRNEQFF,TGTGCCAGCAGCCGACGGGATGGTAGCGGACGGAATGAGCAGTTCTTC
TRBJ2-5,TRBV7-3,-,-,CASSLSPQGETQYF,TGTGCCAGCAGCTTAAGCCCCCAGGGAGAGACCCAGTACTTC
TRBJ2-5,TRBV6-2/TRBV6-3,-,-,CASSYAGLQETQYF,TGTGCCAGCAGTTACGCCGGGCTCCAAGAGACCCAGTACTTC
TRBJ1-6,TRBV5-4,-,TRBD1,CASSSPGTGDSPLHF,TGTGCCAGCAGCTCTCCCGGGACAGGGGATTCACCCCTCCACTTT
TRBJ1-1,TRBV20-1,-,-,CSAFPGFAEAFF,TGCAGTGCTTTCCCAGGGTTCGCTGAAGCTTTCTTT
TRBJ1-6,TRBV6-5,-,-,CASSPQGNNSPLHF,TGTGCCAGCAGCCCCCAAGGCAATAATTCACCCCTCCACTTT
TRBJ2-2,TRBV28,-,-,CASSPPRSTGELFF,TGTGCCAGCAGTCCGCCCCGTTCCACCGGGGAGCTGTTTTTT
TRBJ1-5,TRBV18,-,TRBD1,CASSLSGTGGGQPQHF,TGTGCCAGCTCGCTTTCCGGGACAGGGGGTGGTCAGCCCCAGCATTTT
TRBJ2-7,TRBV28,-,TRBD2,CASSSGGREQYF,TGTGCCAGCAGTTCGGGGGGACGCGAGCAGTACTTC
TRBJ1-4,TRBV7-8,-,-,CASSPREGSQLFF,TGTGCCAGCAGCCCGAGAGAGGGGAGTCAACTGTTTTTT
TRBJ1-3,TRBV20-1,-,-,CSARDRGRENTIYF,TGCAGTGCTAGAGACCGGGGCCGGGAAAACACCATATATTTT
TRBJ1-1,TRBV13,-,-,CASSLRGGGITEAFF,TGTGCCAGCAGCCTCCGTGGGGGGGGGATCACTGAAGCTTTCTTT
TRBJ2-2,TRBV5-1,-,TRBD2,CASSLLAGLNTGELFF,TGCGCCAGCAGCTTACTAGCGGGGCTGAACACCGGGGAGCTGTTTTTT
TRBJ2-5,TRBV4-1,-,-,CASSQDGTGRGETQYF,TGCGCCAGCAGCCAAGATGGAACAGGGCGGGGAGAGACCCAGTACTTC
TRBJ1-6,TRBV5-1,-,-,CASSLGETSYNSPLHF,TGCGCCAGCAGCTTGGGCGAAACCTCCTATAATTCACCCCTCCACTTT
TRBJ2-5,TRBV7-6,-,TRBD2,CAGGVAGGPGETQYF,TGTGCCGGCGGGGTAGCGGGAGGGCCGGGTGAGACCCAGTACTTC
TRBJ2-3,TRBV4-1,-,TRBD1,CASSARDRVTDTQYF,TGCGCCAGCAGCGCCCGGGACAGGGTGACGGATACGCAGTATTTT
TRBJ1-3,TRBV29-1,-,-,CSVEDPFSGNTIYF,TGCAGCGTTGAAGATCCATTCTCTGGAAACACCATATATTTT
TRBJ2-2,TRBV7-9,-,-,CASSSRTAPGELFF,TGTGCCAGCAGCTCAAGGACAGCGCCCGGGGAGCTGTTTTTT
TRBJ2-1,TRBV12-3/TRBV12-4,-,TRBD2,CASSLRLLVAGGPSYNEQFF,TGTGCCAGCAGTTTAAGGCTCTTGGTAGCGGGGGGACCCTCCTACAATGAGCAGTTCTTC
TRBJ1-1,TRBV29-1,-,-,CSVEHTGKGPTEAFF,TGCAGCGTTGAACACACCGGAAAGGGCCCCACTGAAGCTTTCTTT
TRBJ2-5,TRBV5-1,-,-,CASSLGVGRTVTSQETQYF,TGCGCCAGCAGCTTGGGAGTGGGCCGGACAGTGACTTCCCAAGAGACCCAGTACTTC
TRBJ2-3,TRBV4-1,-,-,CASSQVGLNTQYF,TGCGCCAGCAGCCAAGTGGGGCTGAATACGCAGTATTTT
TRBJ1-5,TRBV12-3/TRBV12-4,-,-,CASSYGNQPQHF,TGTGCCAGCAGTTATGGTAATCAGCCCCAGCATTTT
TRBJ1-1,TRBV12-5,-,-,CASGLGLSGNTEAFF,TGTGCTAGTGGTTTGGGACTCTCGGGCAACACTGAAGCTTTCTTT
TRBJ2-1,TRBV6-6,-,-,CASTPRVFGDNEQFF,TGTGCCAGCACCCCACGGGTGTTTGGCGACAATGAGCAGTTCTTC
TRBJ1-2,TRBV5-1,-,-,CASSSRTTGTETGYTF,TGCGCCAGCAGCTCGCGTACTACAGGGACGGAGACGGGCTACACCTTC
TRBJ2-6,TRBV28,-,-,CASSLRANVLTF,TGTGCCAGCAGTTTGAGGGCCAACGTCCTGACTTTC
TRBJ2-4,TRBV29-1,-,-,CSGGKQDIQYF,TGCAGCGGGGGCAAGCAGGACATTCAGTACTTC
TRBJ2-1,TRBV25-1,-,-,CASSVGGPTYNEQFF,TGTGCCAGCAGTGTTGGGGGCCCTACTTACAATGAGCAGTTCTTC
TRBJ2-7,TRBV16,-,-,CASSELDSSYEQYF,TGTGCCAGCAGCGAATTGGACAGTTCCTACGAGCAGTACTTC
TRBJ2-1,TRBV20-1,once,TRBD2,CSARPPRGEYNEQFF,TGCAGTGCTAGACCTCCGCGGGGGGAATACAATGAGCAGTTCTTC
TRBJ2-7,TRBV4-1,-,TRBD2,CASTPGGLAGVEQYF,TGCGCCAGCACCCCCGGTGGGCTAGCGGGGGTTGAGCAGTACTTC
TRBJ2-2,TRBV19,-,-,CASRATVNTGELFF,TGTGCCAGTAGGGCGACCGTGAACACCGGGGAGCTGTTTTTT
TRBJ1-3,TRBV18,few,-,CASSPRGAGNTIYF,TGTGCCAGCTCACCACGTGGTGCTGGAAACACCATATATTTT
TRBJ2-7,TRBV20-1,-,-,CSAPGPHFVQYF,TGCAGTGCTCCGGGACCGCATTTTGTGCAGTACTTC
TRBJ1-2,TRBV24-1,once,-,CATSDPGTANGYTF,TGTGCCACCAGTGATCCCGGGACGGCTAATGGCTACACCTTC
TRBJ2-5,TRBV28,-,-,CASSSQAGWKTQYF,TGTGCCAGCAGTTCCCAGGCAGGGTGGAAGACCCAGTACTTC
TRBJ2-1,TRBV12-3/TRBV12-4,-,-,CASRPHRGGLEQFF,TGTGCCAGCAGACCCCACAGGGGGGGCCTTGAGCAGTTCTTC
TRBJ2-3,TRBV7-8,-,TRBD2,CASRGLAGLSSTDTQYF,TGTGCCAGCAGGGGACTAGCGGGGCTATCTAGCACAGATACGCAGTATTTT
TRBJ2-7,TRBV15,-,-,CATSSYRGAYEQYF,TGTGCCACCAGCAGCTACAGAGGGGCCTACGAGCAGTACTTC
TRBJ1-5,TRBV20-1,-,TRBD1,CSARGAGGPLNQPQHF,TGCAGTGCTAGAGGGGCAGGGGGCCCTCTCAATCAGCCCCAGCATTTT
TRBJ2-5,TRBV28,-,TRBD2,CASSLGLAGAQTQYF,TGTGCCAGCAGTTTAGGCCTAGCGGGAGCGCAGACCCAGTACTTC
TRBJ1-5,TRBV21-1,-,-,CASSGPDQPQHF,TGTGCCAGCAGCGGGCCCGATCAGCCCCAGCATTTT
TRBJ2-7,TRBV29-1,-,-,CSVEVQGGEQYF,TGCAGCGTTGAAGTTCAGGGTGGCGAGCAGTACTTC
TRBJ2-3,TRBV6-6,few,-,CASSYLSSTDTQYF,TGTGCCAGCAGTTACTTATCTAGCACAGATACGCAGTATTTT
TRBJ2-5,TRBV15,once,-,CATSRDRPGPETQYF,TGTGCCACCAGCAGAGATCGCCCAGGCCCCGAGACCCAGTACTTC
TRBJ1-2,TRBV5-6,-,-,CASSLGAWGADYGYTF,TGTGCCAGCAGCTTGGGGGCGTGGGGGGCAGATTATGGCTACACCTTC
TRBJ2-7,TRBV23-1,-,TRBD1,CASSPCPGTGFEQYF,TGCGCCAGCAGTCCTTGTCCCGGGACAGGGTTCGAGCAGTACTTC
TRBJ2-5,TRBV12-3/TRBV12-4,once,-,CASSSDLVETQYF,TGTGCCAGCAGTTCGGACCTGGTAGAGACCCAGTACTTC
TRBJ1-5,TRBV20-1,-,TRBD1,CSARADRDRNQPQHF,TGCAGTGCTAGAGCGGACAGGGACCGAAATCAGCCCCAGCATTTT
TRBJ2-7,TRBV4-1,-,-,CASSLRVQGTSNEQYF,TGCGCCAGCAGCCTCAGGGTCCAGGGGACGAGCAACGAGCAGTACTTC
TRBJ2-5,TRBV18,-,TRBD1,CASSEGQGRVETQYF,TGTGCCAGCTCAGAGGGACAGGGGAGAGTGGAGACCCAGTACTTC